These 14 T cell receptor beta chains were sequenced from one sample in a study of identical twins. One entry per CDR3 protein results from TCRdb running MiXCR on the 5' RACE reads. The profile shows 450,000 to 500,000 distinct CDR3 sequences, roughly 13% of them singletons. These data also formed part of another study, on yellow fever vaccine responses in identical twins.

The specimen was CD4+ T cells sorted from blood. These receptors all stem from a woman younger than 30 in good health.

This clonotype has only a few counts. The chain is built from TRBV6-2 or TRBV6-3 and TRBJ2-1; 7 nucleotides line up with TRBD2. Germline CDR1 MNHEY, CDR2 SVGEGT. Trimming cost V 5 bases and J 14 bases; bases outside gene matches: 9. The CDR3 consists of 12 residues. The CDR3 DNA is TGTGCCAGCAGTCCCCCGGCGGGAGTGGAGTTCTTC. It encodes CASSPPAGVEFF.

Many counts were recorded for this clonotype. The genes are TRBV4-3 and TRBJ2-1, with D tentatively TRBD1 (6 bases). V was trimmed by 2 bases and J by 5 bases, leaving 19 bases between them. CDR3 length: 17 amino acids. Germline CDR1 and CDR2: LGHNA and YSLEER. Here the CDR3 DNA reads TGCGCCAGCAGCCAACAAACAGGGAGCCCCACTAACAATGAGCAGTTCTTC. The encoded protein is CASSQQTGSPTNNEQFF.

This chain uses TRBV10-3 with TRBJ1-5, with a tentative D call TRBD1 (5 bases). The ends were cut back, 8 bases at V and 0 bases at J, with 8 bases in the middle. Germline CDR1 ENHRY, CDR2 SYGVKD. This CDR3 comprises 13 residues. Written as DNA, the CDR3 is TGTGCCATCCAGGGATATAGCAATCAGCCCCAGCATTTT. It encodes CAIQGYSNQPQHF.

The table lists this clonotype with a few counts. This rearrangement joins TRBV7-9 to TRBJ1-6; D call uncertain. Germline V gene data show CDR1 as SEHNR and CDR2 as FQNEAQ (reference sequence). The CDR3 runs 12 residues. The V and J ends lost 6 bases and 12 bases respectively, with 12 bases between them. DNA for the CDR3: TGTGCCAGCAGTACGACGGGGATACCCCTCCACTTT. It encodes CASSTTGIPLHF. The full variable domain, its missing parts supplied by reference TRBV7-9 and TRBJ1-6, is DTGVSQNPRHKITKRGQNVTFRCDPISEHNRLYWYRQTLGQGPEFLTYFQNEAQLEKSRLLSDRFSAERPKGSFSTLEIQRTEQGDSAMYLCASSTTGIPLHFGNGTRLTVT.

The genes are TRBV7-8 and TRBJ2-1; TRBD2 aligns across 11 bases. Germline V gene lookup returns CDR1 SGHVS and CDR2 FQNEAQ. The CDR3 runs to 18 residues. The V and J ends lost 5 bases and 5 bases, in that order; junction bases with no gene match: 14. CDR3: CASSESSIAGGPHNEQFF. Written as DNA, the CDR3 is TGTGCCAGCAGCGAATCCAGTATAGCGGGAGGGCCCCACAATGAGCAGTTCTTC.

The chain joins TRBV12-3 or TRBV12-4 to TRBJ2-7; possible D gene TRBD2, 7 bases. This CDR3 spans 15 amino acids. V was trimmed by 5 bases and J by 3 bases, leaving 17 bases between them. The CDR3 protein is CASSQSGGGGYEQYF. The CDR3 bases are TGTGCCAGCAGTCAATCCGGGGGAGGGGGCTACGAGCAGTACTTC.

This clonotype has more than one count but fewer than ten. The J gene is TRBJ2-7, the V gene TRBV29-1; 8 bases agree with TRBD1. This CDR3 is built from 15 residues. V trimming: 4 bases; J trimming: 4 bases; junction bases outside the gene matches: 12. The V gene's germline CDR1 is SQVTM and CDR2 ANQGSEA. The CDR3 sequence is CSVGPPGTGAYEQYF. The CDR3 DNA sequence: TGCAGCGTTGGACCACCAGGGACAGGAGCTTACGAGCAGTACTTC.

The table lists this clonotype with a few counts. The V gene is TRBV28, the J gene TRBJ1-5; 8 nucleotides agree with TRBD1. The V segment lost 5 bases and the J segment 2 bases; nucleotides outside the gene matches: 5. The CDR3 runs to 15 residues. Germline V lookup: CDR1 MDHEN, CDR2 SYDVKM. The CDR3 coding sequence is TGTGCCAGCAGTAGACAGGGGATCGGCAATCAGCCCCAGCATTTT. The encoded protein is CASSRQGIGNQPQHF.

This clonotype was seen only a few times. In nucleotides, the CDR3 is TGTGCCACCAGTGATTTCCCCGGGACAGAGTCTAGCACAGATACGCAGTATTTT. It codes for CATSDFPGTESSTDTQYF. The chain has TRBV24-1 and TRBJ2-3; 7 bases are shared with TRBD1. Per germline, CDR1 KGHDR and CDR2 SFDVKD. The V and J ends lost 1 base and 0 bases, in that order; junction bases with no gene match: 9. CDR3 size: 18 residues.

There are a few counts of this clonotype. The chain recombines TRBV7-2 with TRBJ2-5; D is ambiguous. CDR1 is SGHTA and CDR2 is FQGNSA in the germline V gene. This CDR3 comprises 12 residues. Trimming removed 7 bases from V and 2 bases from J, with 8 bases in between. CDR3 in DNA: TGTGCCAGCACTCCAACACAAGAGACCCAGTACTTC. Protein product: CASTPTQETQYF.

V gene TRBV28 combines with J gene TRBJ2-1; 15 nucleotides agree with TRBD2. After removal of 7 bases from V and 7 bases from J, the junction contained 2 bases not matched to a gene. The CDR3 extends over 14 amino acids. The germline V gene has CDR1 MDHEN and CDR2 SYDVKM. CDR3 protein: CASTGLAGGNEQFF. The CDR3 DNA reads as TGTGCCAGCACCGGACTAGCGGGAGGGAATGAGCAGTTCTTC.

This clonotype has ten or more counts. The chain couples TRBV29-1 to TRBJ2-3, with 9 bases fitting TRBD2. The length of the CDR3 is 15 residues. Trimming at V came to 6 bases and at J to 0 bases, leaving 7 bases not matched to a gene. Germline V gene data show CDR1 as SQVTM and CDR2 as ANQGSEA. The CDR3: CSVRGLADSTDTQYF. The CDR3, as DNA: TGCAGCGTCAGGGGACTAGCAGATAGCACAGATACGCAGTATTTT.

V gene TRBV6-1 combines with J gene TRBJ2-4, with 9 nucleotides matching TRBD1. Losses at the gene ends were 6 bases for V and 7 bases for J; bases not matched to a gene: 7. CDR3 size: 14 residues. Germline CDR1 MNHNS, CDR2 SASEGT. CDR3 sequence reads: CASRKGQGGNIQYF. The CDR3 DNA sequence: TGTGCCAGCAGAAAGGGACAGGGTGGCAACATTCAGTACTTC.

This clonotype was found many times. This chain links TRBV7-2 with TRBJ2-4; 7 nucleotides line up with TRBD1. V lost 2 bases and J lost 5; bases outside the gene matches: 3. Germline V CDR1 and CDR2: SGHTA, FQGNSA. The CDR3 is 14 amino acids. CDR3 sequence reads: CASSLRQGENIQYF. Here the CDR3 DNA reads TGTGCCAGCAGCTTAAGGCAGGGGGAAAACATTCAGTACTTC.